Listed here are 23 T cell receptor beta chains from one sample, sequenced in a study of control samples from healthy donors and cancer patients. Measured with immunoSEQ multiplex PCR; TCRdb has only the in-frame clones, and not every one. The table lists some 410,000 clones, over 75% of them singletons. The sample consisted of PBMCs. Receptors originate from a man aged 40-49 years with head and neck cancer.

This chain uses TRBV4-1 with TRBJ2-5; 9 positions agree with TRBD2. Germline V lookup: CDR1 MGHRA, CDR2 YSYEKL. This CDR3 has 17 amino acids. The J segment lost 2 bases and the V segment lost 3 bases, leaving 10 bases of the junction unmatched. For the CDR3, the DNA is TGCGCCAGCAGCCACCGACCGGGACTAGCTGATCAAGAGACCCAGTACTTC. It codes for CASSHRPGLADQETQYF.

The V call is TRBV30, the J call TRBJ1-1; D unresolved. Germline V gives CDR1 GTSNPN, CDR2 SVGIG (reference sequence). With 1 base removed from V and 3 bases from J, the gap between germline ends came to 15 bases. The length of the CDR3 is 15 residues. The CDR3 loop is CAWSAMSPGDTEAFF. The CDR3 nucleotides read TGTGCCTGGAGTGCCATGTCACCCGGGGACACTGAAGCTTTCTTT.

The CDR3 loop reads CASSRPDTGGGKNIQYF. In DNA, the CDR3 is TGTGCCAGCAGCCGTCCTGACACAGGGGGTGGCAAAAACATTCAGTACTTC. The chain is built from TRBV7-9 and TRBJ2-4, with 8 positions matching TRBD1. CDR3 length: 17 amino acids. V shed 5 bases and J 3 bases; nucleotides not matched to a gene: 12. Germline V gene sequence: CDR1 SEHNR, CDR2 FQNEAQ (reference sequence). Looking up the rest from reference TRBV7-9 and TRBJ2-4 gives the full variable domain: DTGVSQNPRHKITKRGQNVTFRCDPISEHNRLYWYRQTLGQGPEFLTYFQNEAQLEKSRLLSDRFSAERPKGSFSTLEIQRTEQGDSAMYLCASSRPDTGGGKNIQYFGAGTRLSVL.

The chain is built from TRBV9 and TRBJ2-2; no clear D gene. V gave up 0 bases and J gave up 7 bases, with 7 bases separating them. Per germline, CDR1 SGDLS and CDR2 YYNGEE. The length of the CDR3 is 13 residues. CDR3 region: CASSVVGGGELFF. DNA of the CDR3: TGTGCCAGCAGCGTAGTAGGCGGCGGGGAGCTGTTTTTT.

This clone has just one count. The CDR3 protein is CASSQDGGASYTF. The CDR3 DNA sequence: TGCGCCAGCAGCCAAGACGGGGGGGCAAGCTACACCTTC. The V call is TRBV4-3, the J call TRBJ1-2, with TRBD1 as a possible D gene (6 bases). There are 13 residues in the CDR3. Germline CDR1 reads LGHNA; CDR2 reads YSLEER. Trimming left V 0 bases short and J 9 bases short, with 11 bases between.

The genes are TRBV5-1 and TRBJ1-4; no clear D gene. Trimming stripped 0 bases from V and 8 bases from J, with 14 bases between. Germline loops: CDR1 SGHRS, CDR2 YFSETQ. The CDR3 has 15 residues. DNA for the CDR3: TGCGCCAGCAGCTTGGGTGGGGAGAAGGGCGAAAAACTGTTTTTT. This gives the protein CASSLGGEKGEKLFF.

The chain combines TRBV19 with TRBJ1-5, with D unresolved. CDR3 length: 12 residues. Looked up from germline, CDR1 is LNHDA and CDR2 is SQIVND (reference sequence). V was clipped by 9 bases and J by 5 bases, with 11 bases between them. The CDR3 DNA reads TGTGCCAGCCGGGGTTCGGATCAGCCCCAGCATTTT. Its protein product is CASRGSDQPQHF.

This chain joins TRBV20-1 and TRBJ2-3, with 7 bases that match TRBD2. This CDR3 comprises 13 residues. Per the germline V gene, CDR1 is DFQATT and CDR2 is SNEGSKA (reference sequence). Trimming cost V 3 bases and J 3 bases; bases outside gene matches: 3. CDR3 sequence: CSASGRGTDTQYF. The CDR3 DNA sequence: TGCAGTGCTAGTGGGAGGGGTACAGATACGCAGTATTTT.

The V gene is TRBV19, the J gene TRBJ2-7; TRBD1 matches at 9 bases. Trimming removed 3 bases from V and 6 bases from J; junction bases left unmatched: 12. Germline V lookup: CDR1 LNHDA, CDR2 SQIVND (reference sequence). The CDR3 has 16 residues. CDR3 in amino acids: CASSIIGGQGGSEQYF. CDR3 sequence (DNA): TGTGCCAGTAGTATTATAGGGGGACAGGGAGGATCCGAGCAGTACTTC.

The chain joins TRBV5-6 to TRBJ2-7; 10 positions match TRBD1. V was clipped by 0 bases and J by 2 bases; unmatched bases: 2. The germline CDR1 and CDR2 sequences are SGHDT and YYEEEE. This CDR3 region has 15 residues. This chain's CDR3 is CASSLAGTGAYEQYF. CDR3 DNA sequence: TGTGCCAGCAGCTTGGCCGGGACAGGGGCCTACGAGCAGTACTTC.

This clone occurred once. The genes are TRBV29-1 and TRBJ1-1; no reliable D call. CDR1 and CDR2 (germline): SQVTM, ANQGSEA. There are 14 residues in the CDR3. V was pared by 5 bases and J by 4 bases, with 17 bases between. CDR3 protein: CSVQMAGVGTEAFF. DNA for the CDR3: TGCAGCGTTCAGATGGCTGGGGTTGGCACTGAAGCTTTCTTT.

The chain carries TRBV11-3 and TRBJ2-3; 7 positions match TRBD2. CDR3 size: 15 residues. Germline lookup yields CDR1 SGHNT and CDR2 YENEEA. V was clipped by 1 base and J by 5 bases; unmatched bases: 6. The CDR3 protein is CASSLGASGLDTQYF. For the CDR3, the DNA is TGTGCCAGCAGCTTAGGCGCTAGCGGCTTAGATACGCAGTATTTT.

The rearrangement links TRBV18 to TRBJ1-2, with D maybe TRBD1 (5 bases). This CDR3 comprises 13 residues. Germline V gene data show CDR1 as KGHSH and CDR2 as LQKENI. Trimming cost V 0 bases and J 8 bases, with 10 bases left between them. DNA of the CDR3: TGTGCCAGCTCACCACCGGGGAGGGGAGGCTACACCTTC. Residues: CASSPPGRGGYTF. Full variable domain (missing parts from reference TRBV18 and TRBJ1-2): NAGVMQNPRHLVRRRGQEARLRCSPMKGHSHVYWYRQLPEEGLKFMVYLQKENIIDESGMPKERFSAEFPKEGPSILRIQQVVRGDSAAYFCASSPPGRGGYTFGSGTRLTVV.

V usage is TRBV6-1 and J usage is TRBJ1-5; TRBD1 matches at 8 bases. Germline assignment: CDR1 MNHNS and CDR2 SASEGT. V dropped 0 bases and J dropped 7; count of bases not matched to a gene: 5. The CDR3 totals 15 residues. CDR3 DNA: TGTGCCAGCAGTGAAGCGGACAGGGTGGGGCAGCCCCAGCATTTT. It translates to CASSEADRVGQPQHF.

V usage is TRBV27 and J usage is TRBJ1-6, with unresolved D. The CDR3 loop spans 16 amino acids. V was cut by 0 bases and J by 7 bases, with 13 bases left in between. The germline V gene has CDR1 MNHEY and CDR2 SMNVEV (reference sequence). CDR3 sequence: CASSLSTMTRNSPLHF. CDR3 nucleotide sequence: TGTGCCAGCAGTTTATCGACTATGACCAGGAATTCACCCCTCCACTTT.

The chain is built from TRBV6-5 and TRBJ1-6; D is uncertain. Trimming stripped 8 bases from V and 10 bases from J, with 15 bases between. Germline assignment: CDR1 MNHEY and CDR2 SVGAGI. This CDR3 region has 13 residues. The CDR3 coding sequence is TGTGCCAGCGGTCCCCAGGTTCTATCACCCCTCCACTTT. It codes for CASGPQVLSPLHF.

The genes are TRBV9 and TRBJ2-7; D may be TRBD1 (6 bases). This CDR3 contains 14 residues. Per germline, CDR1 SGDLS and CDR2 YYNGEE. V was trimmed by 7 bases and J by 3 bases, leaving 17 bases between them. CDR3 sequence (DNA): TGTGCCAGCTCCGAACTAGGGGGTAACTACGAGCAGTACTTC. Protein product: CASSELGGNYEQYF.

The V call is TRBV5-6, the J call TRBJ1-1; tentative D call: TRBD1 (6 bases). The CDR3 covers 12 residues. In germline, CDR1 is SGHDT, CDR2 YYEEEE. Trimming cost V 2 bases and J 6 bases, with 8 bases left between them. The CDR3 is CASSLQGPEAFF. CDR3 bases: TGTGCCAGCAGCTTACAGGGACCTGAAGCTTTCTTT. The full variable domain, rest sourced from reference TRBV5-6 and TRBJ1-1, is DAGVTQSPTHLIKTRGQQVTLRCSPKSGHDTVSWYQQALGQGPQFIFQYYEEEERQRGNFPDRFSGHQFPNYSSELNVNALLLGDSALYLCASSLQGPEAFFGQGTRLTVV.

This clone was picked up one time. V and J are TRBV29-1 and TRBJ1-1, with D unclear. Deletions cut 3 bases from V and 6 bases from J, with 8 bases between. Germline V gene sequence: CDR1 SQVTM, CDR2 ANQGSEA. This CDR3 has 11 amino acids. This CDR3 is CSVDSGAEAFF. The CDR3 DNA follows: TGCAGCGTTGACAGTGGAGCTGAAGCTTTCTTT. Looking up the rest from reference TRBV29-1 and TRBJ1-1 gives the full variable domain: SAVISQKPSRDICQRGTSLTIQCQVDSQVTMMFWYRQQPGQSLTLIATANQGSEATYESGFVIDKFPISRPNLTFSTLTVSNMSPEDSSIYLCSVDSGAEAFFGQGTRLTVV.

V is TRBV5-1 and J is TRBJ2-7, with TRBD2 matching over 8 bases. The V gene's germline CDR1 is SGHRS and CDR2 YFSETQ. This CDR3 spans 15 amino acids. The trim removed 2 bases at V and 3 bases at J, leaving 7 bases unmatched. The CDR3 bases are TGCGCCAGCAGCTTATACACTAGCGGTTACTACGAGCAGTACTTC. Protein product: CASSLYTSGYYEQYF.

V usage is TRBV10-1 and J usage is TRBJ2-3; D call uncertain. Germline CDR1 and CDR2: WNHNN and SYGVQD (reference sequence). CDR3 length: 14 amino acids. With 8 bases removed from V and 4 bases from J, the gap between germline ends came to 16 bases. The CDR3 reads CASSPRQPSDTQYF. The CDR3 DNA reads TGCGCCAGCTCGCCCCGGCAGCCCTCAGATACGCAGTATTTT.

The V gene is TRBV5-1, the J gene TRBJ2-5; TRBD1 matches 10 bases. V dropped 0 bases and J dropped 5; count of bases not matched to a gene: 10. The CDR3 covers 17 residues. Germline-derived CDR1 and CDR2 are SGHRS and YFSETQ. CDR3 DNA sequence: TGCGCCAGCAGCTTGGTTTTTGACAGGGGGCTTTATGAGACCCAGTACTTC. Translation gives CASSLVFDRGLYETQYF.

This rearrangement joins TRBV4-2 to TRBJ2-7; 10 bases are shared with TRBD2. Germline V gene data show CDR1 as LGHNA and CDR2 as YNFKEQ. The V gene end was trimmed by 4 bases and the J gene end by 2 bases; junction bases not matched to a gene: 2. CDR3 length equals 14 residues. The CDR3 loop is CASSLLAGAYEQYF. In DNA form, the CDR3 reads TGTGCCAGCAGCCTGCTAGCGGGAGCCTACGAGCAGTACTTC.